This paragraph covers one T cell receptor (beta chain) sequence. Its antigen is not known. Random-hexamer reverse transcription was applied to roughly 0.45 to 1 ug RNA. TCRdb re-called the immunoSEQ multiplex PCR reads with MiXCR, one entry per CDR3 protein. Of roughly 400,000 distinct CDR3 sequences in the sample, around 85% were seen once. CD8+ and CD4+ T cells circulating in blood were sequenced for TCR beta. The data derive from a study of CD8 T cells in Susac syndrome. Study results and limitations: By the study's own acknowledgment, its TCR sequencing and HLA analysis included relatively few individuals.

In germline, CDR1 is SGHKS, CDR2 YYEKEE (reference sequence). Trimming stripped 3 bases from V and 5 bases from J, with 20 bases between. The CDR3 has 16 residues. Sample: CD8+ T cells from PBMCs. The J gene is TRBJ2-5, the V gene TRBV5-5; weak D call: TRBD1 (5 bases). The receptor was derived from a human donor with multiple sclerosis. The CDR3 DNA follows: TGTGCCAGCAGCTCCGCGGAAGACAGCCGAGTGGAGACCCAGTACTTC. Translating it yields CASSSAEDSRVETQYF.